This T cell receptor (beta chain) was captured in a study of graft-versus-host responses after intestinal transplantation. Clones were read by immunoSEQ multiplex PCR, and TCRdb kept only the in-frame ones, dropping some. The table lists thousands of clones, approximately 76% of them singletons. Graft specimens yielded both intraepithelial and lamina propria lymphocytes. Sample: ileum tissue, taken 220 to 240 days after intestinal transplant. This sequence originates from a human patient who received an intestinal transplant, so some T cells may come from the graft donor.

The CDR3 sequence is CASSGQGQNTEAFF. In DNA, the CDR3 is TGTGCCAGCTCCGGACAGGGGCAGAACACTGAAGCTTTCTTT. The rearrangement links TRBV18 to TRBJ1-1; TRBD1 matches 9 bases. CDR1 KGHSH and CDR2 LQKENI come from the germline V gene. The CDR3 is 14 residues long. The ends lost 6 bases at V and 1 base at J; junction bases unmatched: 3.